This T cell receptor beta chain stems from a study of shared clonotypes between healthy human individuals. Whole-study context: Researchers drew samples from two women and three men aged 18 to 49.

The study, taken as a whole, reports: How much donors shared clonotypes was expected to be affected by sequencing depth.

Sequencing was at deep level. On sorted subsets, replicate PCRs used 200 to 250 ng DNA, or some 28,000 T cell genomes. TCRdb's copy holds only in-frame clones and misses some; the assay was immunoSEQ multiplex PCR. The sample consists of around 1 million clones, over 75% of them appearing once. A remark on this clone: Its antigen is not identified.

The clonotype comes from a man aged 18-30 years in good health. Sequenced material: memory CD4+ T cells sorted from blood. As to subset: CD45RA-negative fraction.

The CDR3 loop is CASSKVVRVGQPQHF. The CDR3 bases are TGTGCCAGCAGCAAAGTTGTGAGGGTCGGCCAGCCCCAGCATTTT. The chain couples TRBV21-1 to TRBJ1-5. TRBV21-1 is flagged as a pseudogene. This CDR3 region has 15 residues.